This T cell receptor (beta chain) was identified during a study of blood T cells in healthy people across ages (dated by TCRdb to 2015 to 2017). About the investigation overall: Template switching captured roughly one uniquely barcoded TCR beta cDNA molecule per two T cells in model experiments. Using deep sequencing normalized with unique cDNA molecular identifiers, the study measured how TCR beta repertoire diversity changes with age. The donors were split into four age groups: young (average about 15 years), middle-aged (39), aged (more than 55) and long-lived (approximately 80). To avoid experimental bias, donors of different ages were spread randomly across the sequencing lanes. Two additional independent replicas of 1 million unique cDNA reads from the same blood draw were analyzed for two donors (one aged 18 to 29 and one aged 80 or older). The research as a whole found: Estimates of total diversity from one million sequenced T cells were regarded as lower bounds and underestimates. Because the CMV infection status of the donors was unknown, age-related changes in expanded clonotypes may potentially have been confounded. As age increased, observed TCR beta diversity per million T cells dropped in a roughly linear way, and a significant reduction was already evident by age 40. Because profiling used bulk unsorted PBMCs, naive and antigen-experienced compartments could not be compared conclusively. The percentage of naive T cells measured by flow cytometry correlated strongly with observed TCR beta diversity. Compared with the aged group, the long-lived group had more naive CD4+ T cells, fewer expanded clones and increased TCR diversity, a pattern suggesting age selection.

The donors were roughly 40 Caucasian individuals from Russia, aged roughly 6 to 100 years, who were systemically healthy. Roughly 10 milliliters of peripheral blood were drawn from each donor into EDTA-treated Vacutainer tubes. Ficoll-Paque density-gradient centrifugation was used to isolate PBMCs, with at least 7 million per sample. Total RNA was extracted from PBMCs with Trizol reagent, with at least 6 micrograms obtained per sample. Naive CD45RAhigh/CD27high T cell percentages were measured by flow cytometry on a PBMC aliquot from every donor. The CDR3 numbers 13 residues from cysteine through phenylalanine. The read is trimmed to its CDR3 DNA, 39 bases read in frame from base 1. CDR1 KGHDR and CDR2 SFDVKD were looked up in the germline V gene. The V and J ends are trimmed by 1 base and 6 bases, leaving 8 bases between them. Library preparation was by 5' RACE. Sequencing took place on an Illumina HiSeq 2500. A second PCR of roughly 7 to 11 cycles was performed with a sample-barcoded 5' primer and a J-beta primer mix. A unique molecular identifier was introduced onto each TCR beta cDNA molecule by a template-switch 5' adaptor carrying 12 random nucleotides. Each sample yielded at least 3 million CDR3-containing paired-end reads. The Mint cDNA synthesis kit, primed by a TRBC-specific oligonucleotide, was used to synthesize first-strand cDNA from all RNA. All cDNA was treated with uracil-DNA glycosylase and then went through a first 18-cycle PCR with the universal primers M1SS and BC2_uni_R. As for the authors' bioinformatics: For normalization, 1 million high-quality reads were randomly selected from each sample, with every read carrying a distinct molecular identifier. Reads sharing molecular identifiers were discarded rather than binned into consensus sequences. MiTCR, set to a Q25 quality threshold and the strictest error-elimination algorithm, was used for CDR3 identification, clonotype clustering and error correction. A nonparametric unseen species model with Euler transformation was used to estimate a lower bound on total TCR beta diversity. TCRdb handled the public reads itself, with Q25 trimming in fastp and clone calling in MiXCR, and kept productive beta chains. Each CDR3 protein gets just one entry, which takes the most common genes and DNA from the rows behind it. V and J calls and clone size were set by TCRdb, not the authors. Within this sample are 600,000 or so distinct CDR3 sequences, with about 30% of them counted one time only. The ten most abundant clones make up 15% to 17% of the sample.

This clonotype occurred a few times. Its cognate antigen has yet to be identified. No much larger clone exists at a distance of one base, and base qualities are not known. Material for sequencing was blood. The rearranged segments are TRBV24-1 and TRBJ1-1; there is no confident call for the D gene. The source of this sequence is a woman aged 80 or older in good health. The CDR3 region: CATSDFGLPEAFF. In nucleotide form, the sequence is TGTGCCACCAGTGATTTTGGGCTCCCTGAAGCTTTCTTT.